This record looks at one T cell receptor (beta chain) sequence and its context. The CDR3 consists of 12 residues. The ends lost 8 bases at V and 1 base at J; junction bases unmatched: 4. The germline gives CDR1 SQVTM, CDR2 ANQGSEA. The data derive from a study of blood T cell repertoires in COVID-19. Authors' data handling: Estimated nucleated cell counts came from reference gene primer amplification. Using immunoSEQ multiplex PCR, the repertoire was profiled, and TCRdb retains in-frame clones only, with some absent. Clonal size and the V and J genes are those of that table, whereas D and trimming came from the DNA. The data hold some 400,000 clones, with approximately 87% observed a single time.

The sequenced sample was PBMCs or T cells enriched from blood (not recorded which). The chain recombines TRBV29-1 with TRBJ1-1; TRBD1 matches at 7 bases. The TCR comes from a man aged 30 to 45 who had recovered from COVID-19. The CDR3 DNA sequence: TGCAGCACCCGGGACAGGAACACTGAAGCTTTCTTT. Its protein product is CSTRDRNTEAFF.